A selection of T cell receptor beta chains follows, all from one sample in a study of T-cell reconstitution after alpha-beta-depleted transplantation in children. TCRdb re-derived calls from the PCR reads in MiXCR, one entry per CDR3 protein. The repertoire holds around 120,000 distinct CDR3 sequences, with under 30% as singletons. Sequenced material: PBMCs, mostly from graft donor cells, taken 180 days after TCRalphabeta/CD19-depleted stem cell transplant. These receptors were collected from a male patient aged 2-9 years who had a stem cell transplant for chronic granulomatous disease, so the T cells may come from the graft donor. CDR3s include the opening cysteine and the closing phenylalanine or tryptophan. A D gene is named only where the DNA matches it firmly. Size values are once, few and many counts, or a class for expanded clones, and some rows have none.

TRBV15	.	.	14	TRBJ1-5	CATRQGRMNQPQHF	TGTGCCACCAGACAGGGAAGGATGAACCAGCCCCAGCATTTT
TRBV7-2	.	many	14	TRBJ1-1	CASSPAGKDTEAFF	TGTGCCAGCAGCCCCGCAGGGAAGGACACTGAAGCTTTCTTT
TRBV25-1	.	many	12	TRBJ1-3	CASSRDRGTIYF	TGTGCCAGCAGCCGGGACCGGGGGACCATATATTTT
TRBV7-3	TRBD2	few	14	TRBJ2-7	CASSLLAGPYEQYF	TGTGCCAGCAGCCTACTAGCGGGACCCTACGAGCAGTACTTC
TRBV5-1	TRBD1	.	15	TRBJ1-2	CASSLRTGQDNGYTF	TGCGCCAGCAGCCTACGGACAGGCCAGGACAATGGCTACACCTTC
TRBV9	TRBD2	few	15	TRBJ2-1	CASSGGTSSYNEQFF	TGTGCCAGCAGCGGAGGGACTAGCTCCTACAATGAGCAGTTCTTC
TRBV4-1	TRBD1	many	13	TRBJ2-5	CASSGQVRETQYF	TGCGCCAGCAGCGGACAGGTACGAGAGACCCAGTACTTC
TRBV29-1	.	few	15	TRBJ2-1	CSVVTPRRKYNEQFF	TGCAGCGTTGTCACCCCCAGAAGAAAATACAATGAGCAGTTCTTC
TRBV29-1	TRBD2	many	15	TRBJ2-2	CSVPGTSGRDGELFF	TGCAGCGTTCCAGGGACTAGCGGGAGGGACGGGGAGCTGTTTTTT
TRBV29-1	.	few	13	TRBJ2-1	CSDIKTGVGEQFF	TGCAGCGATATTAAGACGGGGGTTGGTGAGCAGTTCTTC
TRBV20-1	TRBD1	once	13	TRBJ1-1	CSALTGRETEAFF	TGCAGTGCCCTGACAGGGAGAGAGACTGAAGCTTTCTTT
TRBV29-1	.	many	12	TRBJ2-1	CSVDPGYNEQFF	TGCAGCGTTGACCCCGGGTACAATGAGCAGTTCTTC
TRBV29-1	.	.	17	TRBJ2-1	CSVAVLSGRAQGNEQFF	TGCAGCGTTGCGGTCTTATCGGGTCGGGCCCAGGGGAATGAGCAGTTCTTC
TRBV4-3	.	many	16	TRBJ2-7	CASSQEYASGSYEQYF	TGCGCCAGCAGCCAAGAGTATGCGTCAGGGAGCTACGAGCAGTACTTC
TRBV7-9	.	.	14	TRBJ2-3	CASSLSAEGDTQYF	TGTGCCAGCAGCTTATCGGCGGAGGGAGATACGCAGTATTTT
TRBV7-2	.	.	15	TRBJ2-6	CASSLVGAGANVLTF	TGTGCCAGCAGCTTAGTAGGGGCCGGGGCCAACGTCCTGACTTTC
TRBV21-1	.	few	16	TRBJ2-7	CASSAQDPGQSYEQYF	TGTGCCAGCAGCGCTCAAGACCCCGGACAGTCCTACGAGCAGTACTTC
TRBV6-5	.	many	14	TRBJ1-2	CASSYGGLGYGYTF	TGTGCCAGCAGTTACGGGGGCCTGGGCTATGGCTACACCTTC